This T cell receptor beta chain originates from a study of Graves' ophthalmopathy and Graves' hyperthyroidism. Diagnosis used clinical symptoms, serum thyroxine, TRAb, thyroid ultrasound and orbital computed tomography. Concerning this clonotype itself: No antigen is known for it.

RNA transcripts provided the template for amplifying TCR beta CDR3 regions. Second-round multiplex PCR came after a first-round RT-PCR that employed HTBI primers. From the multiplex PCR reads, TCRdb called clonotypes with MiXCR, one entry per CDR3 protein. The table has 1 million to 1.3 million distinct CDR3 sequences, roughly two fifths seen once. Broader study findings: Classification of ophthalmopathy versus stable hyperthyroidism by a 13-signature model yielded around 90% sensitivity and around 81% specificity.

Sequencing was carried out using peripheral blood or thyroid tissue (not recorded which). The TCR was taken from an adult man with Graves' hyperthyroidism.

The CDR3 nucleotides are TGCGCCAGCAGCTTGGAATTCCCTCCCAGGGACGAGCAGTACTTC. It encodes CASSLEFPPRDEQYF. The V and J genes are TRBV5-1 and TRBJ2-7; tentative D call: TRBD1 (5 bases). This CDR3 has 15 amino acids. CDR1 SGHRS and CDR2 YFSETQ come from the germline V gene. V lost 0 bases and J lost 5, with 15 bases in between. Filled out from reference TRBV5-1 and TRBJ2-7, the complete variable domain reads KAGVTQTPRYLIKTRGQQVTLSCSPISGHRSVSWYQQTPGQGLQFLFEYFSETQRNKGNFPGRFSGRQFSNSRSEMNVSTLELGDSALYLCASSLEFPPRDEQYFGPGTRLTVT.